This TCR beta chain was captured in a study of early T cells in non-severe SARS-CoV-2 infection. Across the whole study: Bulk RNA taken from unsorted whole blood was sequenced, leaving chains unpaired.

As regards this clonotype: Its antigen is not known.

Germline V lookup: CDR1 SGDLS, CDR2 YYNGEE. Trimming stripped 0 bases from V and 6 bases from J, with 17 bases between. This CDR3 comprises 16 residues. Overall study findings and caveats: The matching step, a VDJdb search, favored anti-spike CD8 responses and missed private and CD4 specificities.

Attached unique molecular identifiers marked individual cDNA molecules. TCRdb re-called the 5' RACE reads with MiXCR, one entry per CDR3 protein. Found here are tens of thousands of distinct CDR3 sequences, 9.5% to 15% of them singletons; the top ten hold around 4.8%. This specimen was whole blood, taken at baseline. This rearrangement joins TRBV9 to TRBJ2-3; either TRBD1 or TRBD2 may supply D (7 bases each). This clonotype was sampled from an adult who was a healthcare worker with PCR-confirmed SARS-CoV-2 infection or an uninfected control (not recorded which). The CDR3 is CASSVEMGGGRDTQYF. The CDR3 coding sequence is TGTGCCAGCAGCGTAGAAATGGGAGGGGGCCGCGATACGCAGTATTTT.